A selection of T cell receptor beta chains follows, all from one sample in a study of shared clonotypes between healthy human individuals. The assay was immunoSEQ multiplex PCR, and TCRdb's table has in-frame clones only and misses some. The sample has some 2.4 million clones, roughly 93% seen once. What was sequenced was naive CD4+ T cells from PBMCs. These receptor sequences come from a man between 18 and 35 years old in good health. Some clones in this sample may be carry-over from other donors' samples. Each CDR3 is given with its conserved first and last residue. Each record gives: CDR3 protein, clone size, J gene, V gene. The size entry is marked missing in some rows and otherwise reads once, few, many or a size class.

cdr3_aa: CASSFAGEKLFF; clone_size: -; j_call: TRBJ1-4; v_call: TRBV5-5
cdr3_aa: CASNGRPTSGANVLTF; clone_size: -; j_call: TRBJ2-6; v_call: TRBV19
cdr3_aa: CASSFQGSDQPQHF; clone_size: once; j_call: TRBJ1-5; v_call: TRBV27
cdr3_aa: CASREGTDTQYF; clone_size: -; j_call: TRBJ2-3; v_call: TRBV28
cdr3_aa: CASTRDRVSYEQYF; clone_size: -; j_call: TRBJ2-7; v_call: TRBV6-5
cdr3_aa: CASSRPGLAGAAQYF; clone_size: -; j_call: TRBJ2-5; v_call: TRBV28
cdr3_aa: CASSRQPVGAYEQYF; clone_size: -; j_call: TRBJ2-7; v_call: TRBV6-5
cdr3_aa: CASSEGGARNQPQHF; clone_size: -; j_call: TRBJ1-5; v_call: TRBV6-1
cdr3_aa: CASSIGGGNYGYTF; clone_size: -; j_call: TRBJ1-2; v_call: TRBV5-1
cdr3_aa: CASSEQRTGRGDTQYF; clone_size: -; j_call: TRBJ2-3; v_call: TRBV6-1
cdr3_aa: CASSSAGPGPADTQYF; clone_size: -; j_call: TRBJ2-3; v_call: TRBV7-2
cdr3_aa: CASSHYQRHGNEQFF; clone_size: -; j_call: TRBJ2-1; v_call: TRBV28
cdr3_aa: CASSPPGSYEQYF; clone_size: -; j_call: TRBJ2-7; v_call: TRBV4-1
cdr3_aa: CASSLDLVGYTF; clone_size: -; j_call: TRBJ1-2; v_call: TRBV7-2
cdr3_aa: CASSFGQGTSGGGYTF; clone_size: -; j_call: TRBJ1-2; v_call: TRBV5-6